This entry is about one T cell receptor (beta chain). Antigen unknown. This sample was taken from a study of radiotherapy plus CTLA-4 blockade in lung cancer. General study points: Subsequent to radiotherapy plus ipilimumab, tumor-derived TCR clones underwent expansion in blood.

V lost 6 bases and J 4 bases, leaving 16 bases between the germline ends. CDR3 length: 14 residues. The germline V gene encodes CDR1 SGHNT and CDR2 YYREEE (reference sequence). Using immunoSEQ multiplex PCR, the repertoire was profiled, and TCRdb retains in-frame clones only, with some absent. Among 65,000 to 90,000 clones listed, around 87% were seen once. This receptor was identified in a human donor with non-small cell lung cancer that progressed on radiotherapy plus ipilimumab. This rearrangement joins TRBV5-4 to TRBJ1-2; D uncertain. The sample here was peripheral blood, taken from a patient treated with radiotherapy plus ipilimumab. CDR3 DNA sequence: TGTGCCAGCAACAAGGAGGCGGGCCCCTATGGCTACACCTTC. Protein: CASNKEAGPYGYTF.